This T cell receptor (beta chain) emerged from a study of blood T cell repertoires in COVID-19. Whole-study context: Specimens from acute and convalescent COVID-19 originated in the United States, Italy and Spain. Sample material is recorded as cDNA or gDNA derived from T cells, B-cell-depleted T cells, or PBMCs.

Under the authors' procedure: How many nucleated cells were present was estimated from reference gene primer amplification. Profiling relied on immunoSEQ multiplex PCR, and the TCRdb table lists in-frame clones only, not all of them. That table supplies the V and J calls and clone size; D and trimming were determined from the DNA. The table has about 160,000 clones, roughly 87% seen once. Note on this clone: At one end the junction does not follow the germline gene, possibly because of a read error.

The CDR3 runs 13 residues. Germline V gene lookup returns CDR1 SNHLY and CDR2 FYNNEI. The source is an older woman who had recovered from COVID-19. Sequencing input: peripheral blood. The rearrangement links TRBV2 to TRBJ1-1; D is undetermined. The CDR3 reads CPSSRDLNTEAFF. The CDR3 coding sequence is TGTCCCAGCAGTAGAGACTTGAATACTGAAGCTTTCTTT.